The 11 T cell receptor beta chains below all came from one sample that was sequenced in a study of blood T cells in healthy people across ages. The authors ran a second PCR of about 6 to 11 cycles using a sample-barcoded 5' primer and a J-beta primer mix. MiXCR was run by TCRdb on the 5' RACE reads, yielding one entry per CDR3 protein. The data contain about 1,000,000 distinct CDR3 sequences, around 45% of them singletons. The specimen was blood. The source is a woman aged 55-75 years in good health.

This clonotype was counted a few times. This chain links TRBV30 with TRBJ2-7; 12 bases match TRBD1. The CDR3 has 13 amino acids. Germline-derived CDR1 and CDR2 are GTSNPN and SVGIG (reference sequence). The ends lost 7 bases at V and 7 bases at J; junction bases unmatched: 8. The CDR3 DNA follows: TGTGCCTCAGAGGGACAGGGGGCGCATGAGCAGTACTTC. Its translation is CASEGQGAHEQYF.

This clonotype was picked up a small number of times. The gene calls are TRBV28 and TRBJ2-3, with 7 bases lining up with TRBD2. The CDR3 has 14 residues. Looked up from germline, CDR1 is MDHEN and CDR2 is SYDVKM. V gave up 3 bases and J gave up 2 bases; unmatched junction bases: 2. In DNA form, the CDR3 reads TGTGCCAGCAGTTTTCGGGGGGACACAGATACGCAGTATTTT. Encoded protein: CASSFRGDTDTQYF. Together with reference TRBV28 and TRBJ2-3, the CDR3 gives the full variable domain: DVKVTQSSRYLVKRTGEKVFLECVQDMDHENMFWYRQDPGLGLRLIYFSYDVKMKEKGDIPEGYSVSREKKERFSLILESASTNQTSMYLCASSFRGDTDTQYFGPGTRLTVL.

This clonotype turned up a few times. The V and J genes are TRBV12-3 or TRBV12-4 and TRBJ2-7; the D is unclear. The CDR3 is made up of 15 amino acids. Trimming removed 1 base from V and 1 base from J, with 11 bases in between. The CDR3 DNA sequence: TGTGCCAGCAGTTTAGGGGTCCCGTTGTCCTACGAGCAGTACTTC. This gives the protein CASSLGVPLSYEQYF.

This clonotype has more than one count but fewer than ten. The rearrangement uses TRBV10-3 and TRBJ2-5; D gene unclear. The V end lost 4 bases, the J end lost 0 bases, and 12 bases lay between the germline ends. The CDR3 is 15 amino acids. The germline V gene encodes CDR1 ENHRY and CDR2 SYGVKD. The CDR3 here is CAISAGLGYQETQYF. CDR3 sequence (DNA): TGTGCCATCAGTGCTGGTTTGGGGTACCAAGAGACCCAGTACTTC.

This chain connects TRBV5-1 to TRBJ2-3; no firm D call. The CDR3 runs 15 residues. Germline CDR1 SGHRS, CDR2 YFSETQ. V was shortened by 5 bases and J by 0 bases, with 13 bases between the two germline ends. As DNA, the CDR3 is TGCGCCAGCAGGCCCTATGGACGGAGCACAGATACGCAGTATTTT. Translation: CASRPYGRSTDTQYF.

The chain links TRBV7-2 to TRBJ2-1, with 11 bases matching TRBD2. The CDR3 is 14 residues long. Germline-derived CDR1 and CDR2 are SGHTA and FQGNSA. The ends lost 4 bases at V and 9 bases at J; junction bases unmatched: 5. The CDR3 DNA reads TGTGCCAGCAGCTCTAGCGGGGGGCCTTCTGAGCAGTTCTTC. It specifies CASSSSGGPSEQFF. Full variable domain (missing parts from reference TRBV7-2 and TRBJ2-1): GAGVSQSPSNKVTEKGKDVELRCDPISGHTALYWYRQSLGQGLEFLIYFQGNSAPDKSGLPSDRFSAERTGGSVSTLTIQRTQQEDSAVYLCASSSSGGPSEQFFGPGTRLTVL.

The V and J genes are TRBV20-1 and TRBJ2-7; 7 nucleotides match TRBD2. CDR1 DFQATT and CDR2 SNEGSKA come from the germline V gene (reference sequence). V shed 3 bases, J shed 2 bases, and the junction held 10 bases outside the gene matches. The CDR3 totals 15 residues. This chain's CDR3 is CSARFFGGRAYEQYF. In nucleotides, the CDR3 is TGCAGTGCTAGGTTCTTTGGCGGGAGAGCCTACGAGCAGTACTTC.

This clonotype was observed a handful of times. The chain carries TRBV10-3 and TRBJ2-5; 12 nucleotides line up with TRBD2. Germline-derived CDR1 and CDR2 are ENHRY and SYGVKD. The CDR3 covers 13 residues. V lost 11 bases to trimming and J lost 4 bases; unmatched junction nucleotides: 5. In DNA, the CDR3 is TGTGCCGTACTAGCGGGAGGCGGAGAGACCCAGTACTTC. Translation: CAVLAGGGETQYF.

The V and J genes are TRBV5-1 and TRBJ2-1; D remains ambiguous. From germline, CDR1 is SGHRS and CDR2 YFSETQ. V was trimmed by 0 bases and J by 9 bases, leaving 10 bases between them. The CDR3 is 13 amino acids. The CDR3, as DNA: TGCGCCAGCAGCTTGGGGTCACTCTTTGAGCAGTTCTTC. Translated: CASSLGSLFEQFF.

This clonotype was detected many times. V gene TRBV11-2 combines with J gene TRBJ2-5, with 8 bases matching TRBD1. CDR3 size: 14 residues. Unmatched junction bases numbered 3, after V lost 3 bases and J lost 3 bases. From germline, CDR1 is SGHAT and CDR2 FQNNGV. CDR3 loop: CASSFGQGKETQYF. The CDR3 coding sequence is TGTGCCAGCAGCTTTGGACAGGGTAAAGAGACCCAGTACTTC.

The chain couples TRBV27 to TRBJ2-1, with a tentative D call TRBD2 (5 bases). With the DNA end fitting TRBJ2-7 better, the J assignment may be wrong. This CDR3 is built from 14 residues. The germline V gene encodes CDR1 MNHEY and CDR2 SMNVEV (reference sequence). The CDR3 here is CASRPVLVYNEQYF. In nucleotides, the CDR3 is TGTGCCAGCAGGCCAGTACTAGTCTACAATGAGCAGTACTTC.